This T cell receptor beta chain stems from a study of tumor-infiltrating lymphocytes in oesophageal squamous cell carcinoma. On this clonotype: No conserved phenylalanine or tryptophan ends this CDR3, so it is likely a read error. No DNA is shown, since the ends of the CDR3 on it are uncertain; the CDR3 is the one TCRdb lists.

TCRdb reprocessed the PCR reads via MiXCR and lists one record per CDR3 protein. Found here are more than 10,000 distinct CDR3 sequences, roughly half of them singletons; the top ten hold about 12%. The CDR3 is made up of 20 amino acids, end residues included. CDR1 and CDR2 (germline): MGHRA, YSYEKL. The sample was blood. This TCR derives from a female donor with esophageal squamous cell carcinoma. The genes are TRBV4-1 and TRBJ2-5; the table calls TRBD1, which could not be checked here. CDR3 amino acids: CASSQDTALQSHRFPVQKPS.